This T cell receptor (beta chain) stems from a study of cytomegalovirus exposure and HLA in healthy donors (dated by TCRdb to about 2017). Regarding the complete study: In an earlier analysis of around 540 of the donors, 276 Gb of sequence data and about 110 million unique TCR beta sequences from about 180 million T cells were reported. Rather than drawing on any new phenotypic data, the later analysis identified candidate immune exposures from TCR beta sequences and the way those sequences occurred across donors. Donor age, sex, ethnicity and CMV serostatus were compiled alongside the repertoire data. In an earlier analysis of about 590 of the donors, high-throughput TCR beta sequencing was used to judge whether each TCR beta V gene segment behaved as functional or pseudogenic. A later analysis re-analyzed previously published TCR beta repertoires from 600 to 850 donors and added high-resolution HLA genotyping to study TCR occurrence patterns. Of the 300 to 450 genotyped donors, 81% were placed in the genetic ancestry cluster associated with self-reported Caucasian donors. Every discovery cohort repertoire had been produced on one sequencing platform. The study aimed to test whether signatures of past pathogen exposure could be identified by cataloging public T cell receptors. An early release that covered about 600 HLA-typed donors contained around 300 gigabases of sequencing data and about 93 million unique TCR sequences. To predict cytomegalovirus infection status, the study brought together high-throughput TCR immunosequencing, statistical association of individual TCRs with disease status, and machine learning. Typing coverage varied by locus: roughly 629-630 donors for A, B, C, DRB1 and DQB1; approximately 500 for DQA1; more than 600 for DPA1; roughly 470 for DPB1. Across roughly 420 genotyped donors of the cohort, an average of approximately 200,000 unique TCR beta nucleotide sequences per donor were sequenced, and approximately 19% of those sequences were non-productive. Besides the first cohort of about 730 subjects, a separate validation cohort made up of roughly 130 different subjects was used. In a later genetic analysis, genome-wide SNP genotypes for about three fifths of the roughly 670 donors were used, and that subset was treated as a discovery cohort. Several DR-DQ haplotypes were handled as single units for association and clustering because linkage in the cohort was strong. Using immunosequencing, the study profiled T cell repertoires from fewer than 700 subjects and related those repertoires to cytomegalovirus serostatus. Both class I and class II loci were covered by HLA typing, at four-digit resolution.

The CDR3, from cysteine to phenylalanine, totals 15 residues. Left in the record is the CDR3 DNA by itself, 45 bases read in frame from the first base. At the junction V is shortened by 6 bases and J by 4 bases; bases outside the gene matches: 7. For CDR1 and CDR2, the germline V gene (reference sequence) lists MNHNY and SVGAGI. Library preparation used the immunoSEQ multiplex PCR assay. The multiplex PCR relied on a mix of 60 forward primers for TCR Vbeta segments and 13 reverse primers for TCR Jbeta segments. The CDR3 region of rearranged TCR beta genes was amplified from genomic DNA by a multiplex PCR assay. The amplified TCR beta libraries were sequenced on the Illumina HiSeq System as 87-base-pair reads. The original pipeline was this. A later analysis tallied roughly 80 million unique TCR beta chains across the 700 or so repertoires, and approximately 12 million of those chains were shared by two or more donors. To remove PCR and sequencing errors, raw reads were error-corrected and collapsed into unique sequences using a nearest-neighbor algorithm that merged closely related sequences. To assign V, D and J gene segments, CDR3 sequences were aligned to IMGT reference sequences. For a sequence to be retained, at least a six-nucleotide match to both a V gene segment and a J gene segment was required. A rearrangement counted as productive if the CDR3 had no stop codons and remained in frame with V and J, and every other rearrangement counted as non-productive. CDR3 was defined according to IMGT convention as the region running from the second conserved V-encoded cysteine to the conserved J-encoded phenylalanine. The earlier analysis of about 640 of the donors excluded any sequence lacking an unambiguous match to a single V gene segment. An earlier analysis of just under 600 of the donors called V segments functional above 56.7% productive rearrangements and segregating when the between-donor standard deviation exceeded 5%. A statistical classification framework was built to diagnose cytomegalovirus status from the catalog of TCR beta chain sequences. V and J gene assignment, in a later analysis, came from comparing TCR nucleotide sequences with IMGT/GENE-DB human TR gene sequences. Using the TCRdist pipeline, a later analysis assigned CDR3 sequences along with most-parsimonious VDJ recombination scenarios. In a later analysis, each TCR beta chain was defined by its CDR3 amino acid sequence together with its V-gene family, and reads without a unique V-gene family were excluded. A later analysis removed 500 to 600 highly shared, low-generation-probability nucleotide sequences to deal with suspected cross-contamination and a sequencing artifact. A later analysis calculated a clonal expansion index for each public chain from normalized within-repertoire ranks of inferred template counts. In a later analysis, generation probabilities were computed with a VDJ recombination model fitted to out-of-frame rearrangements, and the resulting probabilities were checked against IGoR. In a later analysis, TCR-TCR, TCR-HLA and TCR-CMV co-occurrence was scored with hypergeometric tests, and a repertoire-size bias correction was applied to TCR pairs. False discovery rates were estimated in a later analysis by permuting HLA or CMV assignments 20 times. A later analysis grouped co-occurring TCRs with DBSCAN, adding TCRdist sequence similarity when clustering within HLA-allele-positive subsets. Co-occurrence clustering excluded repertoires with fewer than 30,000 or more than 120,000 public chains, plus five with anomalous nucleotide sharing. TCRdb holds this immuneACCESS table with in-frame rearrangements only. Some clones are missing; in checked studies, unresolved V genes explain under half, and the rest has no known cause. That table supplies the V and J calls and clone size; D and trimming were determined from the DNA. The sample table records about 130,000 clones; 65% to 85% of these occur just once. The ten largest clones take up roughly 3.7% of the sample.

Study-wide findings and limitations: The cohort was sequenced for TCR beta chains only, and without alpha or paired-chain data the features that could be detected were limited. A group of highly shared sequence variants was considered likely to be a technical artifact of the sequencing pipeline. Because the 87-base-pair reads could not distinguish some IMGT-functional V segments, including TRBV6-2 and TRBV6-3, those segments were excluded. Linkage disequilibrium might explain the correlated functional status among segregating V segments, but an unknown experimental factor could not be ruled out. Because HLA typing was unavailable for some donors at each locus, only the typed subset was used in association tests. A later analysis found that most CMV-associated TCR beta chains appeared HLA-restricted, with HLA associations seemingly driven largely by CMV exposure. Because counts were too low, around 17 rarely observed V segments, including chromosome 9 orphons, were left out of the earlier analysis of approximately 500 of the donors. When HLA alleles, especially DR and DQ, strongly co-occurred, attributing TCR associations to individual alleles was difficult. A further reported finding was that TCR beta sequences accurately predicted the HLA-A and HLA-B alleles for most subjects in the first cohort. In a later analysis, HLA-associated TCR beta chains were found to be more clonally expanded and to have lower generation probabilities than equally common non-associated chains. In both the original and validation cohorts, the classifier was reported to diagnose cytomegalovirus status with high specificity and sensitivity. An earlier analysis of 450 to 750 of the donors showed that most TCR beta V segments appeared in productive rearrangements either about 87% or about 30% of the time, which broadly matched IMGT annotations. According to a later analysis, TCR association rates differed among HLA loci, with DRB1 alleles showing the most associated TCRs and HLA-C alleles showing the fewest. The authors suggested that the approach could potentially be generalized to other disease states and immunological phenotypes. A few of the identified cytomegalovirus-associated TCR beta chains were confirmed in vitro to be specific for cytomegalovirus antigens. Most TCR sequences were seen in very few donors, while some public TCRs were found in many individuals. Sequencing depth was assumed to be roughly uniform across donors in the presence/absence analyses, though that assumption may not hold. According to a later analysis, parvovirus B19, influenza, CMV and Epstein-Barr virus appeared linked to several top co-occurrence clusters. CMV serostatus was the only immune exposure information available for the cohort. The study listed 150 to 200 TCR beta chains as associated with cytomegalovirus. V-gene and J-gene trimming of TCR beta chains was associated with a missense DCLRE1C variant in a later genetic analysis, and the association was replicated in an independent cohort. According to a later genetic analysis, donors in an Asian-associated ancestry cluster had fewer N-insertions in productive TCRs than the roughly 670-donor mean. In a later analysis, 15,000 to 20,000 TCR beta sequences were associated with specific HLA alleles at a false discovery rate of 0.05.

As for this clone: This receptor's antigen is unknown. Base qualities are not provided; no much larger clone lies one nucleotide away.

The cohort was made up of approximately 670 healthy bone marrow donors. Cohort members were all nominally healthy when sampled, although unrecorded immune exposures were likely present. The donor was CMV seronegative and belonged to the group of 380 or so seronegative cohort members. Each donor provided a peripheral blood sample, and peripheral blood mononuclear cells were used for TCR beta sequencing. The Qiagen DNeasy Blood Extraction Kit was used to extract genomic DNA from the blood cell samples. The clonotype comes from a male donor in good health and CMV-seronegative. Material for sequencing was PBMCs. The sequence is built from TRBV6-6 and TRBJ1-1, and 11 junction bases match TRBD1. The DNA sequence reads TGTGCCAGCAGGCGGACAGGGGGCGACAGCACTGAAGCTTTCTTT. It is translated as CASRRTGGDSTEAFF.